Listed below are T cell receptor beta chains from one sample, sequenced in a study of T cell changes during pregnancy in multiple sclerosis. Libraries were prepared by immunoSEQ multiplex PCR; TCRdb keeps only in-frame clonotypes and omits some of them. The sample has under 45,000 clones, less than 90% seen once; the top ten hold more than 0.9%. The source was CD4+ T cells from peripheral blood mononuclear cells, collected in the second trimester of pregnancy. The origin of the receptors is a female donor with multiple sclerosis, enrolled in a pregnancy study. Both conserved end residues are part of each CDR3. The order of the fields is clone size, D gene, J gene, V gene, CDR3 protein, CDR3 DNA. D genes are given only for firm matches. Clone size, where shown, is once, few, many, or a class for clones that have expanded.

NA	NA	TRBJ2-7	TRBV7-6	CASSSFGDEQYF	TGTGCCAGCAGCTCCTTCGGGGACGAGCAGTACTTC
NA	TRBD1	TRBJ2-1	TRBV5-1	CASSLDRDTYNEQFF	TGCGCCAGCAGCCTAGACAGGGATACCTACAATGAGCAGTTCTTC
NA	TRBD1	TRBJ1-4	TRBV7-2	CASSRQGSTNEKLFF	TGTGCCAGCAGCCGACAGGGATCAACTAATGAAAAACTGTTTTTT
NA	NA	TRBJ1-1	TRBV28	CASSITGSEAFF	TGTGCCAGCAGTATAACAGGGAGTGAAGCTTTCTTT
NA	NA	TRBJ2-3	TRBV14	CASSQNRAPHPLTDTQYF	TGTGCCAGCAGCCAGAACAGGGCCCCTCACCCACTCACAGATACGCAGTATTTT
NA	TRBD1	TRBJ1-5	TRBV19	CASSIHPGQGGLNQPQHF	TGTGCCAGTAGTATCCACCCCGGACAGGGAGGATTGAATCAGCCCCAGCATTTT
NA	NA	TRBJ2-4	TRBV27	CASSLAGSPKNIQYF	TGTGCCAGCAGTTTAGCGGGGTCCCCCAAAAACATTCAGTACTTC
NA	TRBD1	TRBJ2-1	TRBV2	CASGPGTGAYNEQFF	TGTGCCAGCGGCCCCGGGACAGGGGCCTACAATGAGCAGTTCTTC
NA	TRBD1	TRBJ1-3	TRBV5-1	CASSPGDSSGNTIYF	TGCGCCAGCAGCCCGGGGGACAGCTCTGGAAACACCATATATTTT
NA	NA	TRBJ1-1	TRBV5-1	CASSLDGTDYTEAFF	TGCGCCAGCAGCTTGGACGGGACTGATTACACTGAAGCTTTCTTT
few	NA	TRBJ2-2	TRBV28	CATLGGGTVSGELFF	TGTGCCACCTTAGGCGGCGGGACAGTATCCGGGGAGCTGTTTTTT
NA	TRBD1	TRBJ1-2	TRBV18	CASSSLNRGTNYGYTF	TGTGCCAGCTCCTCGCTGAACAGGGGGACTAACTATGGCTACACCTTC
once	NA	TRBJ1-2	TRBV7-2	CASSLREDGGYTF	TGTGCCAGCAGCTTACGGGAGGACGGTGGCTACACCTTC
NA	NA	TRBJ2-2	TRBV9	CASSVAGRDTGELFF	TGTGCCAGCAGCGTAGCTGGCAGGGACACCGGGGAGCTGTTTTTT
NA	TRBD2	TRBJ2-5	TRBV19	CASSIKASGSSETQYF	TGTGCCAGTAGTATCAAGGCTAGCGGGAGCTCAGAGACCCAGTACTTC
once	NA	TRBJ2-5	TRBV5-4	CASSAYRGGRDQETQYF	TGTGCCAGCAGCGCTTACAGGGGGGGGAGGGACCAAGAGACCCAGTACTTC
NA	NA	TRBJ1-3	TRBV4-2	CASSQDWGGDSGNTIYF	TGTGCCAGCAGCCAAGACTGGGGGGGAGATTCTGGAAACACCATATATTTT
NA	NA	TRBJ2-7	TRBV19	CASSRDSYEQYF	TGTGCCAGTAGTCGCGACAGCTACGAGCAGTACTTC
few	NA	TRBJ2-7	TRBV15	CATSRDRLVGGSEQYF	TGTGCCACCAGCAGAGATCGTCTAGTAGGCGGATCCGAGCAGTACTTC
NA	TRBD1	TRBJ2-3	TRBV7-2	CASSLLSPDRAIADTQYF	TGTGCCAGCAGCTTACTATCGCCCGACAGGGCTATCGCAGATACGCAGTATTTT
once	NA	TRBJ2-1	TRBV4-3	CASSLRAYNEQFF	TGCGCCAGCAGCCTCCGAGCTTACAATGAGCAGTTCTTC
NA	TRBD2	TRBJ2-3	TRBV4-2	CASSLRTSGRPDTQYF	TGTGCCAGCAGCCTCCGGACTAGCGGGAGACCGGATACGCAGTATTTT
once	TRBD2	TRBJ2-1	TRBV25-1	CASSDSGRPYNEQFF	TGTGCCAGCAGTGATAGCGGGAGGCCCTACAATGAGCAGTTCTTC
NA	TRBD1	TRBJ1-1	TRBV19	CASSIPTGTGNTEAFF	TGTGCCAGTAGTATCCCTACCGGGACAGGGAACACTGAAGCTTTCTTT
NA	NA	TRBJ2-3	TRBV10-3	CAISESRSPSTDTQYF	TGTGCCATCAGTGAGTCGAGGTCCCCCAGCACAGATACGCAGTATTTT
NA	TRBD2	TRBJ2-7	TRBV29-1	CSVGEAGGSYEQYF	TGCAGCGTTGGTGAGGCGGGAGGATCCTACGAGCAGTACTTC
NA	NA	TRBJ1-1	TRBV28	CASSLPTGNTEAFF	TGTGCCAGCAGTCTCCCGACAGGGAACACTGAAGCTTTCTTT
once	NA	TRBJ2-1	TRBV20-1	CSATRRDEQFF	TGCAGTGCAACGCGCCGGGATGAGCAGTTCTTC
NA	NA	TRBJ1-4	TRBV6-5	CASRGLGAISEKLFF	TGTGCCAGCAGAGGTCTAGGGGCCATAAGTGAAAAACTGTTTTTT
few	NA	TRBJ1-2	TRBV7-9	CASSLSTAGYTF	TGTGCCAGCAGCTTATCCACTGCCGGCTACACCTTC
NA	NA	TRBJ2-3	TRBV15	CATSSRDTDTQYF	TGTGCCACCAGCAGCCGGGACACAGATACGCAGTATTTT
NA	TRBD1	TRBJ1-2	TRBV19	CASSSTGTGGATRGYTF	TGTGCCAGTAGCTCAACCGGGACAGGGGGCGCGACCCGGGGCTACACCTTC